A selection of T cell receptor beta chains follows, all from one sample in a study of STAT3 mutations in large granular lymphocyte leukemia. Sequenced by immunoSEQ multiplex PCR; TCRdb stores in-frame clones only, minus some. The profile shows some 15,000 clones, 92% of them singletons. The sequencing sample was made of peripheral blood mononuclear cells. Every receptor here comes from a woman aged 45 to 65 with T-cell large granular lymphocyte leukemia. Some clones in this sample may be carry-over from other donors' samples. CDR3s include the opening cysteine and the closing phenylalanine or tryptophan. Fields, in order: clone size, J gene, V gene, D gene, CDR3 protein, CDR3 DNA. D genes are given only for firm matches. The listing skips clone size in some rows; elsewhere it reads once, few, many or a size class.

-	TRBJ1-3	TRBV6-5	-	CASSYAQGTGNTIYF	TGTGCCAGCAGTTACGCACAGGGAACTGGAAACACCATATATTTT
-	TRBJ1-2	TRBV7-9	TRBD1	CASRWTGGAVGYTF	TGTGCCAGCAGATGGACAGGGGGAGCGGTTGGCTACACCTTC
-	TRBJ1-1	TRBV18	-	CASSRGQGRLDTEAFF	TGTGCCAGCTCACGAGGCCAGGGGCGCCTGGACACTGAAGCTTTCTTT
-	TRBJ1-2	TRBV6-5	TRBD1	CASGLGTGANYGYTF	TGTGCCAGCGGACTAGGGACAGGGGCTAACTATGGCTACACCTTC
-	TRBJ1-2	TRBV7-2	-	CASSLTGTSPGYTF	TGTGCCAGCAGCCTAACCGGGACATCTCCTGGCTACACCTTC
once	TRBJ1-2	TRBV28	-	CASTAGTAWADYYGYTF	TGTGCCAGCACCGCCGGGACGGCCTGGGCGGACTACTATGGCTACACCTTC
-	TRBJ2-6	TRBV5-1	-	CASSGAEFSGANVLTF	TGCGCCAGCAGCGGCGCCGAGTTCTCTGGGGCCAACGTCCTGACTTTC
-	TRBJ2-7	TRBV28	-	CASSPRTKNYEQYF	TGTGCCAGCAGTCCTCGTACTAAAAACTACGAGCAGTACTTC
-	TRBJ1-1	TRBV15	-	CATSRLKGAGTEAFF	TGTGCCACCAGCAGACTAAAAGGGGCCGGCACTGAAGCTTTCTTT
-	TRBJ1-5	TRBV18	-	CASSKGGQVQPQHF	TGTGCCAGCTCAAAGGGTGGGCAGGTTCAGCCCCAGCATTTT
-	TRBJ2-5	TRBV7-9	-	CASSFSTGSETQYF	TGTGCCAGCAGCTTTTCCACAGGGTCGGAGACCCAGTACTTC
-	TRBJ2-1	TRBV28	-	CASRFTGADNEQFF	TGTGCCAGCAGATTTACGGGAGCTGACAATGAGCAGTTCTTC
-	TRBJ1-2	TRBV19	-	CASSIYGQRLNF	TGTGCCAGTAGTATCTACGGACAGCGTTTGAACTTC
-	TRBJ2-1	TRBV18	-	CASSPRDKQGEQFF	TGTGCCAGCTCACCTCGCGACAAACAAGGGGAGCAGTTCTTC
-	TRBJ2-3	TRBV18	-	CASSPGSRRDTQYF	TGTGCCAGCTCACCAGGTTCTCGTAGAGATACGCAGTATTTT
-	TRBJ2-3	TRBV5-4	TRBD2	CASSAGLAGGPSTDTQYF	TGTGCCAGCAGCGCGGGACTAGCGGGAGGGCCTAGCACAGATACGCAGTATTTT
-	TRBJ2-7	TRBV11-2	-	CASSLYEQYF	TGTGCCAGCAGCTTATACGAGCAGTACTTC
-	TRBJ1-2	TRBV2	TRBD1	CASRGTGGAYGYTF	TGTGCCAGCAGAGGGACAGGGGGCGCCTATGGCTACACCTTC
-	TRBJ1-2	TRBV29-1	-	CSVGGADGYTF	TGCAGCGTTGGAGGGGCTGATGGCTACACCTTC
-	TRBJ1-4	TRBV7-9	TRBD1	CASSSDRGREKLFF	TGTGCCAGCAGCTCGGACAGGGGGCGTGAAAAACTGTTTTTT
-	TRBJ2-7	TRBV18	TRBD2	CASSPRLAYYEQYF	TGTGCCAGCTCACCGAGACTAGCGTACTACGAGCAGTACTTC
-	TRBJ1-2	TRBV28	-	CASSRGDSETHGYTF	TGTGCCAGCAGTCGAGGGGACTCTGAGACTCATGGCTACACCTTC
-	TRBJ1-2	TRBV7-8	TRBD1	CASSLGTAYGYTF	TGTGCCAGCAGCCTAGGGACAGCCTATGGCTACACCTTC
-	TRBJ2-2	TRBV5-1	TRBD2	CASRRTSGDTGELFF	TGCGCCAGCAGAAGGACTAGCGGTGATACCGGGGAGCTGTTTTTT
-	TRBJ1-5	TRBV6-5	-	CASGPGVRSNQPQHF	TGTGCCAGCGGACCGGGAGTTCGTAGCAATCAGCCCCAGCATTTT
-	TRBJ1-2	TRBV6-5	-	CASSYRQANYGYTF	TGTGCCAGCAGTTACAGACAGGCTAACTATGGCTACACCTTC
-	TRBJ2-6	TRBV15	-	CAAGRLLVSGANVLTF	TGTGCCGCGGGACGCCTTCTTGTCTCTGGGGCCAACGTCCTGACTTTC
-	TRBJ2-5	TRBV6-6	-	CASSLGYETQYF	TGTGCCAGCAGTCTCGGGTATGAGACCCAGTACTTC
once	TRBJ1-4	TRBV27	TRBD1	CASRRNRDSVNEKLFF	TGTGCCAGCAGGAGAAACCGGGACAGCGTAAATGAAAAACTGTTTTTT
-	TRBJ2-3	TRBV29-1	-	CSVVTGTDTQYF	TGCAGCGTTGTAACGGGTACAGATACGCAGTATTTT
-	TRBJ1-2	TRBV19	-	CASTGSGYGYTF	TGTGCCAGTACCGGATCGGGTTATGGCTACACCTTC
-	TRBJ2-5	TRBV6-6	TRBD2	CASRLAGAATQYF	TGTGCCAGCAGGCTAGCGGGAGCGGCGACCCAGTACTTC
-	TRBJ2-1	TRBV15	TRBD2	CATSRPQGGSSYNEQFF	TGTGCCACCAGCAGACCTCAGGGCGGGAGCTCCTACAATGAGCAGTTCTTC
-	TRBJ1-2	TRBV7-2	-	CASSLDSIYGYTF	TGTGCCAGCAGCTTGGACAGCATCTATGGCTACACCTTC
-	TRBJ2-2	TRBV5-6	-	CASRWLARNTGELFF	TGTGCCAGCAGATGGCTAGCGAGGAACACCGGGGAGCTGTTTTTT
-	TRBJ1-2	TRBV11-2	-	CASSQGRSYGYTF	TGTGCCAGCAGCCAGGGACGGTCCTATGGCTACACCTTC
once	TRBJ2-7	TRBV7-2	TRBD1	CASSRDRDEQYF	TGTGCCAGCAGCAGAGACAGGGACGAGCAGTACTTC
-	TRBJ2-1	TRBV7-9	-	CASSLDERRYNEQFF	TGTGCCAGCAGCTTAGATGAACGGCGATACAATGAGCAGTTCTTC
-	TRBJ2-2	TRBV5-1	TRBD1	CASTSTGDTGELFF	TGCGCCAGCACCTCGACAGGGGATACCGGGGAGCTGTTTTTT
once	TRBJ1-5	TRBV15	TRBD1	CATSIGRGRQPQHF	TGTGCCACCAGCATTGGCAGGGGGCGGCAGCCCCAGCATTTT
-	TRBJ2-1	TRBV7-2	-	CASSEGTLRSEQFF	TGTGCCAGCAGCGAAGGGACTCTCCGCAGTGAGCAGTTCTTC
-	TRBJ2-7	TRBV28	-	CASSTIGYEQYF	TGTGCCAGCAGTACTATAGGCTACGAGCAGTACTTC
-	TRBJ2-3	TRBV5-1	TRBD1	CASSRDRADTQYF	TGCGCCAGCAGCCGGGACAGGGCGGATACGCAGTATTTT
-	TRBJ1-1	TRBV7-9	-	CASSRATMNTEAFF	TGTGCCAGCAGCAGGGCGACCATGAACACTGAAGCTTTCTTT
-	TRBJ1-1	TRBV7-9	-	CASSPHGIGTEAFF	TGTGCCAGCAGCCCCCATGGGATAGGTACTGAAGCTTTCTTT
-	TRBJ1-4	TRBV9	TRBD1	CASSGSTGVSEKLFF	TGTGCCAGCAGCGGGTCGACAGGGGTGAGCGAAAAACTGTTTTTT
-	TRBJ2-7	TRBV5-1	-	CASRRTGTNEQYF	TGCGCCAGCAGAAGGACTGGCACGAACGAGCAGTACTTC
-	TRBJ2-1	TRBV6-5	TRBD2	CASSYGLAGAYNEQFF	TGTGCCAGCAGTTATGGTCTAGCGGGGGCCTACAATGAGCAGTTCTTC
-	TRBJ1-4	TRBV28	-	CASSFDEKLFF	TGTGCCAGCAGTTTCGATGAAAAACTGTTTTTT
-	TRBJ2-1	TRBV14	TRBD1	CASSPPRDSRDEQFF	TGTGCCAGCAGCCCTCCTCGGGACAGCCGGGATGAGCAGTTCTTC
-	TRBJ2-5	TRBV7-7	TRBD1	CASSYTGGLETQYF	TGTGCTAGCAGCTACACAGGGGGGTTAGAGACCCAGTACTTC
-	TRBJ2-5	TRBV7-9	-	CASSFGQTLQETQYF	TGTGCCAGCAGTTTTGGACAGACACTCCAAGAGACCCAGTACTTC
-	TRBJ2-7	TRBV19	-	CASSRGASGSYEQYF	TGTGCCAGTAGTAGGGGGGCTAGCGGCTCCTACGAGCAGTACTTC
-	TRBJ1-2	TRBV5-4	TRBD1	CASSPPGQGTYGYTF	TGTGCCAGCAGCCCCCCGGGACAGGGTACCTATGGCTACACCTTC
-	TRBJ2-3	TRBV27	TRBD1	CASSVTGASAPDTQYF	TGTGCCAGCAGTGTGACAGGGGCCAGCGCTCCAGATACGCAGTATTTT
-	TRBJ2-2	TRBV19	-	CASRLDRELFF	TGTGCCAGTAGACTTGACCGGGAGCTGTTTTTT
-	TRBJ2-7	TRBV28	-	CASSLIQFSYEQYF	TGTGCCAGCAGTTTGATTCAGTTCTCCTACGAGCAGTACTTC
-	TRBJ2-3	TRBV7-9	-	CASSSLGTDTQYF	TGTGCCAGCAGCAGTCTGGGCACAGATACGCAGTATTTT